This TCR beta chain was sequenced for a study of early T cells in non-severe SARS-CoV-2 infection. Across the study: RNA in bulk from unsorted whole blood was sequenced, and chains were unpaired.

Unique molecular identifiers were added to individual cDNA molecules. MiXCR, applied by TCRdb to the 5' RACE reads, yields one record per CDR3 protein. The sample lists approximately 70,000 distinct CDR3 sequences; around 12% were seen once. About this clonotype itself: Antigen: not known.

Whole-study results and caveats: A preference for anti-spike CD8 responses marked VDJdb matching, which missed private and CD4 specificities.

The sequence came from an adult who was a healthcare worker with PCR-confirmed SARS-CoV-2 infection or an uninfected control (not recorded which). The sample consisted of whole blood.

Here the CDR3 DNA reads TGTGCCAGCAGCTTGGGGCGAAGCGGGAGGGCAGATACGCAGTATTTT. It codes for CASSLGRSGRADTQYF. The genes are TRBV5-4 and TRBJ2-3, with 10 bases matching TRBD2. CDR1 is SGHNT, CDR2 YYREEE, per germline (reference sequence). The CDR3 covers 16 residues. The V and J ends lost 0 bases and 4 bases, in that order; junction bases with no gene match: 5.